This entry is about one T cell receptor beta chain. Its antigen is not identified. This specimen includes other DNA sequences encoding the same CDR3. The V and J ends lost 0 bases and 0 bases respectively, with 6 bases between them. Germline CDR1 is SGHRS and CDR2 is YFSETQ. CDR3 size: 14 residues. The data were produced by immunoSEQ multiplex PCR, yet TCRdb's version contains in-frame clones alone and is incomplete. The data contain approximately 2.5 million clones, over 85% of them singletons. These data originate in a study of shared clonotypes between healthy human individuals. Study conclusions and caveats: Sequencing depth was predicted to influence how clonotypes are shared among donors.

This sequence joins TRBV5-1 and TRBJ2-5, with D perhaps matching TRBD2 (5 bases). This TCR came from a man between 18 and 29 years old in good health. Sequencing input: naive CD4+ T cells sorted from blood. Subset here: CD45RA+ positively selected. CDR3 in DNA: TGCGCCAGCAGCTTGGGGAGGAACCAAGAGACCCAGTACTTC. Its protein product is CASSLGRNQETQYF.